This entry concerns a single T cell receptor beta chain. It lacks a known antigen. The sample holds no much larger clone one base away, and base qualities are not on file. From V the trimming removes 4 bases and from J it removes 6 bases, while the gene matches leave 5 bases of the junction unaccounted for. The CDR3 contains 14 residues, cysteine and phenylalanine counted. Just the 42-base CDR3 DNA is kept, in frame starting at base 1. The germline V gene specifies LGHNT as CDR1 and FRNRAP as CDR2. These data belong to a study of T cell repertoires in cytomegalovirus infection (dated by TCRdb to about 2019). A note on the overall study: Peptide stimulations targeted recently identified HLA-C-restricted CMV epitopes, whose presentation resists viral immunomodulation, together with well-studied HLA-B-restricted epitopes. Donor HLA type was relevant to the analysis, as public TCR beta signatures indicated carriage of CMV infection together with the matching HLA type.

The sample's treatment or condition label is to be understood as: in vitro stimulation with specific CMV peptide epitopes to enrich CMV-specific T cells. Sequencing instrument: Illumina HiSeq 1500. The public reads were reanalyzed by TCRdb: fastp trimming at Q25, MiXCR alignment, in-frame beta chains only. Duplicate CDR3 protein sequences are folded into a single record with the most common DNA and genes. This sample holds 450,000 to 600,000 distinct CDR3 sequences; 25% to 35% were observed only once. In total, the top ten clones hold under 20% of the sample. The study at large found these results: The ex vivo response was dominated by HLA-C-restricted CMV-specific TCR beta clonotypes, which also provided the single most frequent clonotype in two of eight donors. In both this cohort and an independent approximately 350-donor cohort, the cumulative frequency of public TCR beta family members distinguished carriers of CMV infection plus the relevant HLA type.

The TCR comes from a human donor in good health (CMV status not recorded). Some clones in this sample may be carry-over from other donors' samples. The chain was built from TRBV12-5 and TRBJ2-1; 8 bases in between match TRBD1. The specimen was cultured PBMCs, collected from culture after CMV antigen stimulation. At the DNA level, the sequence is TGTGCTAGTGGTTACGGACAGGGCATCAATGAGCAGTTCTTC. This codes for CASGYGQGINEQFF.